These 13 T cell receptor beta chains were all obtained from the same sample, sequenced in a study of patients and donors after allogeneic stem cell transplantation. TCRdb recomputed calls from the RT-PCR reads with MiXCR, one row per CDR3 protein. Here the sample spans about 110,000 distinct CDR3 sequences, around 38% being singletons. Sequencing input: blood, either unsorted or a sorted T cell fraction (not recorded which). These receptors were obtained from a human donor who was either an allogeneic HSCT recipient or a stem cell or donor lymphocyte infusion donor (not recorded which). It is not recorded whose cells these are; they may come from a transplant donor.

DNA for the CDR3: TGCAGTGCCACCACTAGCGTAGGATGGGACGAGCAGTACTTC. The encoded protein is CSATTSVGWDEQYF. The rearrangement uses TRBV20-1 and TRBJ2-7; 7 bases agree with TRBD2. The CDR3 totals 14 residues. The ends lost 6 bases at V and 5 bases at J; junction bases unmatched: 13. CDR1 is DFQATT and CDR2 is SNEGSKA in the germline V gene (reference sequence).

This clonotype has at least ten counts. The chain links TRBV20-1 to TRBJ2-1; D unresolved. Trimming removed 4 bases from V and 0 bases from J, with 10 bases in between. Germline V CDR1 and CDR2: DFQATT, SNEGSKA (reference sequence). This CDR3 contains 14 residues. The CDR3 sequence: CSAIDSNSYNEQFF. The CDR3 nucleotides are TGCAGTGCTATCGACTCCAACTCCTACAATGAGCAGTTCTTC.

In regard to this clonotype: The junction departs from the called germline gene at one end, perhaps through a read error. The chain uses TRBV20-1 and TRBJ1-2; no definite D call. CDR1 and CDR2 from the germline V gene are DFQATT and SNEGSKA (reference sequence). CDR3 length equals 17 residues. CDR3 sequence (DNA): TGCAATGCTAGAGATCTCCTAGGGCCAGTATTTAACTATGGCTACACCTTC. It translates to CNARDLLGPVFNYGYTF.

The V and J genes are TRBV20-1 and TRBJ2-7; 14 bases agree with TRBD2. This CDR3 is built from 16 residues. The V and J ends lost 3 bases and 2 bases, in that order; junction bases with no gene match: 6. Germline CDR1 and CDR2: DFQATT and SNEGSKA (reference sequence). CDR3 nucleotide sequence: TGCAGTGCTAGTCGGCGGGGACTAGCGGGAGCCTACGAGCAGTACTTC. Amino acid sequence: CSASRRGLAGAYEQYF.

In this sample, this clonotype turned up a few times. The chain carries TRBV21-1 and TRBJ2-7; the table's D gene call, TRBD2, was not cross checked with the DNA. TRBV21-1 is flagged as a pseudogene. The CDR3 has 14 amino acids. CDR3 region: CASSRLRVLVRQYF. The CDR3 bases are TGTGCCAGCAGCAGGTTAAGGGTTCTAGTTCGGCAGTACTTC.

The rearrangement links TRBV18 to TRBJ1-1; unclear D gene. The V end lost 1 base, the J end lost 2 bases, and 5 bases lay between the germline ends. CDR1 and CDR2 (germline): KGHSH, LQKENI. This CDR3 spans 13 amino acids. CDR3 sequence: CASSPLANTEAFF. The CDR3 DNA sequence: TGTGCCAGCTCACCACTGGCTAACACTGAAGCTTTCTTT.

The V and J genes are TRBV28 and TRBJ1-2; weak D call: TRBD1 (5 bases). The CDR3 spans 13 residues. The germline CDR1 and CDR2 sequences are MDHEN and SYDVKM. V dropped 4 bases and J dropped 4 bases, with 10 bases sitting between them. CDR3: CASSWGSGYGYTF. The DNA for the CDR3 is TGTGCCAGCAGTTGGGGGTCTGGCTATGGCTACACCTTC.

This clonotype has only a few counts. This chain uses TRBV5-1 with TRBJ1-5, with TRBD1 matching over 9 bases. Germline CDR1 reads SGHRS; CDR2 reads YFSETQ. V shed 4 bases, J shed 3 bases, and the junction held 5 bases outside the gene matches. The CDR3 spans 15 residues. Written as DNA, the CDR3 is TGCGCCAGCAGCCATGGGACAGGGAACAATCAGCCCCAGCATTTT. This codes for CASSHGTGNNQPQHF.

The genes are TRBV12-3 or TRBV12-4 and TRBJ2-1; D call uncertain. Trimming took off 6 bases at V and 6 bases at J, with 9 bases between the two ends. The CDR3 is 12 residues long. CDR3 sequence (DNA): TGTGCCAGCAGCCTTAGGAGCAATGAGCAGTTCTTC. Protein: CASSLRSNEQFF.

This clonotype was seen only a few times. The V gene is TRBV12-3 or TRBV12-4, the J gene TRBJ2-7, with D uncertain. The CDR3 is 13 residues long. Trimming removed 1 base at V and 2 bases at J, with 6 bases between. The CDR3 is CASSLGRPYEQYF. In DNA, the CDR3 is TGTGCCAGCAGTTTAGGCAGACCCTACGAGCAGTACTTC.

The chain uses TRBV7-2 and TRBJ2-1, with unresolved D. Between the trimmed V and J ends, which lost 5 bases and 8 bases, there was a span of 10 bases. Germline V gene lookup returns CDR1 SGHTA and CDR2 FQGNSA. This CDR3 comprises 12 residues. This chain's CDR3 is CASSPPVYEQFF. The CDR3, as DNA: TGTGCCAGCAGCCCCCCTGTTTATGAGCAGTTCTTC.

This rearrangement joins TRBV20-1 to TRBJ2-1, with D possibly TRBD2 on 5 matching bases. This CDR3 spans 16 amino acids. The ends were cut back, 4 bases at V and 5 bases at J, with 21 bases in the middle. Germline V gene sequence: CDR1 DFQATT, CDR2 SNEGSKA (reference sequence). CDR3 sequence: CSATTPIPGNHNEQFF. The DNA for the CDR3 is TGCAGTGCTACCACCCCAATCCCGGGAAATCACAATGAGCAGTTCTTC.

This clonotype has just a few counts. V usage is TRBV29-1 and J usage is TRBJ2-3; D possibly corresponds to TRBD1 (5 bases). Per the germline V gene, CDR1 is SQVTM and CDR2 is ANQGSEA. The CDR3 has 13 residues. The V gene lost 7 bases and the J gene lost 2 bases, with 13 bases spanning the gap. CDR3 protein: CSAERQNTDTQYF. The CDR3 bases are TGCAGCGCCGAGAGACAGAACACAGATACGCAGTATTTT.